Below are 16 T cell receptor beta chains sequenced from a single sample in a study of cytomegalovirus exposure and HLA in healthy donors. Amplification used 60 Vbeta primers and 13 Jbeta primers. Using immunoSEQ multiplex PCR, the repertoire was profiled, and TCRdb retains in-frame clones only, with some absent. This sample's clone table lists 55,000 to 70,000 clones. The sequenced material came from PBMCs. The receptors were sampled from a female donor in good health and CMV-seropositive.

V is TRBV18 and J is TRBJ1-1, with TRBD1 identical over 7 bases. The trim removed 0 bases at V and 5 bases at J, leaving 6 bases unmatched. The CDR3 spans 15 residues. Germline CDR1 and CDR2: KGHSH and LQKENI. The CDR3: CASSPPGGGSTEAFF. CDR3 bases: TGTGCCAGCTCACCACCAGGAGGGGGCAGTACTGAAGCTTTCTTT.

Worth noting for this clone: The same CDR3 can be traced to other DNA sequences in this sample. The chain carries TRBV7-2 and TRBJ1-5; D is ambiguous. The CDR3 covers 13 residues. Germline V gives CDR1 SGHTA, CDR2 FQGNSA. Trimming left V 2 bases short and J 4 bases short, with 6 bases between. DNA for the CDR3: TGTGCCAGCAGCTTAACGGGTAATCAGCCCCAGCATTTT. Translated, it gives CASSLTGNQPQHF.

The V gene is TRBV5-1, the J gene TRBJ1-2, with D unresolved. This CDR3 has 15 amino acids. The V gene lost 4 bases and the J gene lost 4 bases, with 17 bases spanning the gap. Germline CDR1 and CDR2: SGHRS and YFSETQ. The CDR3 reads CASSPGEGASYGYTF. CDR3 bases: TGCGCCAGCAGCCCTGGCGAGGGCGCGAGCTATGGCTACACCTTC.

The V call is TRBV9, the J call TRBJ2-7; a possible D gene is TRBD1 (6 bases). V was trimmed by 0 bases and J by 9 bases, leaving 13 bases between them. This CDR3 spans 13 amino acids. Germline loops: CDR1 SGDLS, CDR2 YYNGEE. The CDR3: CASSVVVGTWQYF. The DNA of the CDR3 is TGTGCCAGCAGCGTAGTGGTCGGGACATGGCAGTACTTC.

The chain combines TRBV5-1 with TRBJ2-5; D is perhaps TRBD2 (6 bases). Trimming removed 0 bases at V and 6 bases at J, with 18 bases between. The CDR3 totals 16 residues. Germline loops: CDR1 SGHRS, CDR2 YFSETQ. Here the CDR3 DNA reads TGCGCCAGCAGCTTGGCTGCAGCGGGCAATTTTCAGACCCAGTACTTC. This sequence encodes CASSLAAAGNFQTQYF.

The chain employs TRBV7-3 and TRBJ2-7; a weak D match, TRBD2 (5 bases). The germline gives CDR1 SGHTA, CDR2 FQGTGA. The CDR3 has 15 residues. Deletions cut 1 base from V and 2 bases from J, with 12 bases between. CDR3: CASSLSSNGAYEQYF. Here the CDR3 DNA reads TGTGCCAGCAGCTTAAGTTCCAACGGGGCCTACGAGCAGTACTTC.

The chain is built from TRBV18 and TRBJ1-2; 7 nucleotides agree with TRBD1. Trimming cost V 3 bases and J 4 bases; bases outside gene matches: 5. In germline, CDR1 is KGHSH, CDR2 LQKENI. The CDR3 consists of 14 residues. CDR3 loop: CASSPPEGAYGYTF. Written as DNA, the CDR3 is TGTGCCAGCTCACCCCCAGAGGGGGCCTATGGCTACACCTTC.

The V gene is TRBV2, the J gene TRBJ2-2; TRBD2 matches at 10 bases. The CDR3 runs to 16 residues. The J segment lost 4 bases and the V segment lost 4 bases, leaving 6 bases of the junction unmatched. The germline gives CDR1 SNHLY, CDR2 FYNNEI. The CDR3 here is CASSGLAGDPTGELFF. The CDR3 bases are TGTGCCAGCAGTGGGCTAGCGGGAGACCCCACCGGGGAGCTGTTTTTT.

The chain is built from TRBV28 and TRBJ2-3, with 7 bases fitting TRBD2. The germline V gene has CDR1 MDHEN and CDR2 SYDVKM. The junction had 13 bases not matched to a gene; V was cut back by 8 bases and J by 2 bases. CDR3 length: 16 residues. The CDR3 bases are TGTGCCAGCGGCCAGGGAGGGTCTCGTTCCACAGATACGCAGTATTTT. Its translation is CASGQGGSRSTDTQYF.

This chain uses TRBV5-4 with TRBJ2-3; possibly TRBD2 for D (6 bases). V was shortened by 0 bases and J by 0 bases, with 11 bases between the two germline ends. The length of the CDR3 is 16 residues. Germline CDR1 SGHNT, CDR2 YYREEE (reference sequence). CDR3 in amino acids: CASSLARDSSTDTQYF. DNA of the CDR3: TGTGCCAGCAGCTTGGCACGGGACTCGAGCACAGATACGCAGTATTTT.

This chain joins TRBV6-5 and TRBJ1-2; the D gene is possibly TRBD1 (6 bases). The CDR3 totals 14 residues. CDR1 is MNHEY and CDR2 is SVGAGI in the germline V gene. V was trimmed by 2 bases and J by 7 bases, leaving 14 bases between them. The CDR3 loop reads CASSYQTGTSGYTF. CDR3 in DNA: TGTGCCAGCAGTTACCAGACAGGTACCTCTGGCTACACCTTC.

Here the CDR3 DNA reads TGTGCCAGCAGCGTAGAGGCAGGGACCTACAATGAGCAGTTCTTC. Translating gives CASSVEAGTYNEQFF. The V call is TRBV9, the J call TRBJ2-1; D perhaps matches TRBD1 (5 bases). This CDR3 comprises 15 residues. Trimming stripped 0 bases from V and 2 bases from J, with 9 bases between. Germline V gene data show CDR1 as SGDLS and CDR2 as YYNGEE.

The chain links TRBV7-2 to TRBJ2-7, with 10 bases matching TRBD1. Losses at the gene ends were 6 bases for V and 6 bases for J; bases not matched to a gene: 8. This CDR3 has 14 residues. Germline V gives CDR1 SGHTA, CDR2 FQGNSA. The chain's CDR3 is CASSFGQGDSEQYF. The DNA for the CDR3 is TGTGCCAGCAGTTTTGGACAGGGGGATAGCGAGCAGTACTTC.

J is TRBJ1-2 and V is TRBV28; 9 bases agree with TRBD1. From germline, CDR1 is MDHEN and CDR2 SYDVKM. V dropped 5 bases and J dropped 12; count of bases not matched to a gene: 16. The CDR3 covers 15 residues. The CDR3 sequence: CASSRPPGTGISNTF. In nucleotides, the CDR3 is TGTGCCAGCAGTCGACCCCCCGGGACAGGGATTTCGAACACCTTC.

V usage is TRBV30 and J usage is TRBJ1-4; 9 nucleotides align to TRBD1. Germline V gives CDR1 GTSNPN, CDR2 SVGIG (reference sequence). V lost 5 bases and J lost 7; bases outside the gene matches: 8. The CDR3 spans 14 residues. CDR3 sequence reads: CAWQGGQGREKLFF. The CDR3 bases are TGTGCCTGGCAAGGGGGACAGGGTCGTGAAAAACTGTTTTTT. The whole variable domain, filled in from reference TRBV30 and TRBJ1-4, reads SQTIHQWPATLVQPVGSPLSLECTVEGTSNPNLYWYRQAAGRGLQLLFYSVGIGQISSEVPQNLSASRPQDRQFILSSKKLLLSDSGFYLCAWQGGQGREKLFFGSGTQLSVL.

The J gene is TRBJ2-3, the V gene TRBV4-1, with D uncertain. The CDR3 has 14 residues. V dropped 1 base and J dropped 3 bases, with 8 bases sitting between them. CDR1 is MGHRA, CDR2 YSYEKL, per germline. Here the CDR3 reads CASSQGANTDTQYF. DNA for the CDR3: TGCGCCAGCAGCCAAGGGGCGAATACAGATACGCAGTATTTT.